Listed below are T cell receptor beta chains from one sample, sequenced in a study of early T cells in non-severe SARS-CoV-2 infection. Via MiXCR, TCRdb re-called the 5' RACE reads, giving one row per CDR3 protein. The profile shows about 29,000 distinct CDR3 sequences, roughly 5.1% of them singletons. Sequences were obtained from whole blood. These receptors all come from an adult who was a healthcare worker with PCR-confirmed SARS-CoV-2 infection or an uninfected control (not recorded which). Each CDR3 is given with its conserved first and last residue. The order of the fields is D gene, clone size, V gene, J gene, CDR3 DNA, CDR3 protein. D genes are given only for firm matches. Where a row states a size, it is once, few, many or the class of an expanded clone; other rows omit it.

>-|-|TRBV7-2|TRBJ1-1
TGTGCCAGCAGCTCGTGGGGGCTCAACACTGAAGCTTTCTTT
CASSSWGLNTEAFF
>-|many|TRBV7-8|TRBJ2-5
TGTGCCAGCAGCTTAGGTCCTAGCTGGTCCGGAATCGGGGAGACCCAGTACTTC
CASSLGPSWSGIGETQYF
>-|many|TRBV14|TRBJ1-1
TGTGCCAGCAGCCCTCACTCGGGGAACACTGAAGCTTTCTTT
CASSPHSGNTEAFF
>TRBD2|few|TRBV20-1|TRBJ2-7
TGCAGTGCTAGCGGGACTAGCGGGAGTCACGAGCAGTACTTC
CSASGTSGSHEQYF
>-|many|TRBV20-1|TRBJ2-3
TGCAGTGCTAGAGACCCTCTGAGGAGTGTTCGTACGCAGTATTTT
CSARDPLRSVRTQYF
>TRBD2|few|TRBV12-3/TRBV12-4|TRBJ2-2
TGTGCCAGCAGTCCATACACCGGGACTAGCGGGAGAAACACCGGGGAGCTGTTTTTT
CASSPYTGTSGRNTGELFF
>-|medium-sized|TRBV29-1|TRBJ2-5
TGCAGCGTCCGCCCCCAAGAGACCCAGTACTTC
CSVRPQETQYF
>-|-|TRBV6-5|TRBJ2-3
TGTGCCAGCAGACGAGGACAAGGCACAGATACGCAGTATTTT
CASRRGQGTDTQYF
>-|few|TRBV6-2/TRBV6-3|TRBJ2-7
TGTGCCAGCAGTCCCCGGACTCCCTCCTACGAGCAGTACTTC
CASSPRTPSYEQYF
>-|many|TRBV27|TRBJ1-2
TGTGCCAGCAGTCACATGGGGACACCTAACTATGGCTACACCTTC
CASSHMGTPNYGYTF
>TRBD1|many|TRBV20-1|TRBJ2-7
TGCAGCGTAACCGGGACAGGGGGCAAGGGGCAGTACTTC
CSVTGTGGKGQYF
>TRBD1|many|TRBV9|TRBJ1-3
TGTGCCAGCAGCGACAGGGGTGAGCCTGGAAACACCATATATTTT
CASSDRGEPGNTIYF
>-|few|TRBV6-6|TRBJ1-1
TGTGCCAGCAGGGAACAGGGTTCGAACACTGAAGCTTTCTTT
CASREQGSNTEAFF
>TRBD1|-|TRBV3-1|TRBJ2-1
TGTGCCAGCAGCCAAGAGTCCGGACAGGGGAATGAGCAGTTCTTC
CASSQESGQGNEQFF
>-|few|TRBV4-2|TRBJ1-5
TGTGCCAGCAGCCAACAGAGCACCAATCAGCCCCAGCATTTT
CASSQQSTNQPQHF
>-|few|TRBV29-1|TRBJ1-2
TGCAGCGTTTCCATTACGGGCCCCTCTGGCTACACCTTC
CSVSITGPSGYTF
>-|-|TRBV2|TRBJ1-1
TGTGCCAGCGGAGGCGCTTTGAACACTGAAGCTTTCTTT
CASGGALNTEAFF
>-|many|TRBV6-2/TRBV6-3|TRBJ2-2
TGTGCCAGCAGTCAAACAGCGAACACCGGGGAGCTGTTTTTT
CASSQTANTGELFF
>-|many|TRBV20-1|TRBJ1-3
TGCAGTGCTTTGAGAAATCGAAACACCATATATTTT
CSALRNRNTIYF
>-|many|TRBV14|TRBJ2-6
TGTGCCAGCAGCCAATTTGTCAGCTCTGGGGCCAACGTCCTGACTTTC
CASSQFVSSGANVLTF
>-|many|TRBV7-2|TRBJ2-1
TGTGCCAGCAGCCCCGGACAAAGCGGGTACAATGAGCAGTTCTTC
CASSPGQSGYNEQFF
>-|many|TRBV11-2|TRBJ1-6
TGTGCCAGCAGCTTAGAAAGCCGCCCTCATTCACCCCTCCACTTT
CASSLESRPHSPLHF
>TRBD1|many|TRBV30|TRBJ1-5
TGTGCCTGGAGCGGACAGGGACTCAGTCCCCAGCATTTT
CAWSGQGLSPQHF
>-|many|TRBV19|TRBJ1-5
TGTGCCAGTAGTTCGGGACAACCTACGACTTTTAGCAATCAGCCCCAGCATTTT
CASSSGQPTTFSNQPQHF
>TRBD2|few|TRBV10-3|TRBJ2-3
TGTGCCATCAGTGTAGGTGGGACTAGCGGTAGCACAGATACGCAGTATTTT
CAISVGGTSGSTDTQYF
>-|many|TRBV13|TRBJ2-7
TGTGCCAGCAGCATCGGACCCTACGAGCAGTACTTC
CASSIGPYEQYF
>TRBD1|many|TRBV5-1|TRBJ1-1
TGCGCCAGCAGCCCAGGACAGGGGACGAACACTGAAGCTTTCTTT
CASSPGQGTNTEAFF
>TRBD2|few|TRBV5-1|TRBJ2-5
TGCGCCAGCAGCCTGGGACTAGCGTCGCAAGAGACCCAGTACTTC
CASSLGLASQETQYF
>TRBD1|-|TRBV18|TRBJ1-3
TGTGCCAGCTCACGGGACAGGGCATTCTCTGGAAACACCATATATTTT
CASSRDRAFSGNTIYF
>TRBD1|-|TRBV20-1|TRBJ1-2
TGCAGTGGACAGGGGGCGAACTATGGCTACACCTTC
CSGQGANYGYTF
>-|many|TRBV5-8|TRBJ2-3
TGTGCCAGCAGCTTGGCAGGGGTCCCTCTTCGGGATACGCAGTATTTT
CASSLAGVPLRDTQYF
>-|many|TRBV4-1|TRBJ2-1
TGCGCCAGCAGCCTACCTCGAGGTAGGCAGGACGGATCCCTTAGCTCCTACAATGAGCAGTTCTTC
CASSLPRGRQDGSLSSYNEQFF
>TRBD2|many|TRBV20-1|TRBJ2-3
TGCAGTGCCATACAACAAAGGGGACTAGCCGCGGATACGCAGTATTTT
CSAIQQRGLAADTQYF
>TRBD1|few|TRBV4-2|TRBJ1-4
TGTGCCAGCAGCGCCCGACAGGGAGATAATGAAAAACTGTTTTTT
CASSARQGDNEKLFF
>-|few|TRBV18|TRBJ1-5
TGTGCCAGCTCAGGGGGATACGGCAATCAGCCCCAGCATTTT
CASSGGYGNQPQHF
>TRBD1|many|TRBV7-9|TRBJ2-7
TGTGCCAGCAGCTTAGTACAGGGGGCGGACGAGCAGTACTTC
CASSLVQGADEQYF
>-|many|TRBV29-1|TRBJ2-2
TGCAGCGTTGTTGCAGGGGGGTCCGGGGAGCTGTTTTTT
CSVVAGGSGELFF
>-|many|TRBV7-2|TRBJ2-7
TGTGCCAGCAGCCCCTGGGAAGCCTCCTACGAGCAGTACTTC
CASSPWEASYEQYF
>-|-|TRBV24-1|TRBJ1-1
TGTGCCACCAGTGATCCCGCCTCCCACACTGAAGCTTTCTTT
CATSDPASHTEAFF
>-|many|TRBV18|TRBJ2-6
TGTGCCAGCTCACCACGCCGGACCAACTCTGGGGCCAACGTCCTGACTTTC
CASSPRRTNSGANVLTF
>TRBD1|many|TRBV29-1|TRBJ1-1
TGCAGCGACGGTCAGGGGGCGCGTTCAGGCACTGAAGCTTTCTTT
CSDGQGARSGTEAFF